The 7 T cell receptor beta chains reported below all come from one sample, sequenced in a study of T cell repertoires in cytomegalovirus infection. Each CDR3 protein gets one entry after TCRdb re-called the reads with MiXCR. This table has under 850,000 distinct CDR3 sequences, 35% to 40% appearing once. The specimen was PBMCs. The receptors shown here come from a human donor in good health (CMV status not recorded). Some clones in this sample may be carry-over from other donors' samples.

The J gene is TRBJ1-2, the V gene TRBV7-9, with D uncertain. The CDR3 runs 13 residues. Germline CDR1 is SEHNR and CDR2 is FQNEAQ (reference sequence). V was pared by 0 bases and J by 8 bases, with 10 bases between. The CDR3 spells CASSLAAPAGYTF. DNA for the CDR3: TGTGCCAGCAGCTTAGCGGCCCCCGCGGGCTACACCTTC.

This clonotype showed up just a few times. Here the CDR3 DNA reads TGTGCCAGCAGCTTAGGGGACAGGAGACGCACAGATACGCAGTATTTT. This translates into CASSLGDRRRTDTQYF. This chain links TRBV11-3 with TRBJ2-3, with 8 bases aligning to TRBD1. CDR3 length equals 16 residues. V lost 1 base to trimming and J lost 1 base; unmatched junction nucleotides: 4. Germline loops: CDR1 SGHNT, CDR2 YENEEA.

This clonotype was recorded a few times. The chain joins TRBV6-1 to TRBJ1-6, with D uncertain. V lost 2 bases and J 9 bases, leaving 11 bases between the germline ends. Germline CDR1 and CDR2: MNHNS and SASEGT. CDR3 length equals 14 residues. CDR3 in amino acids: CASSEYRLRSPLHF. The CDR3 nucleotides are TGTGCCAGCAGTGAATACCGCCTGCGTTCACCCCTCCACTTT.

The sample holds a few counts of this clonotype. V is TRBV14 and J is TRBJ2-1; TRBD1 matches at 8 bases. Germline V lookup: CDR1 SGHDN, CDR2 FVKESK. V gave up 2 bases and J gave up 6 bases; unmatched junction bases: 3. The CDR3 has 14 amino acids. The CDR3 loop is CASSQRQGFNEQFF. The DNA of the CDR3 is TGTGCCAGCAGCCAACGACAGGGGTTCAATGAGCAGTTCTTC.

This chain connects TRBV12-3 or TRBV12-4 to TRBJ2-7, with D unclear. Trimming cost V 5 bases and J 3 bases, with 20 bases left between them. There are 16 residues in the CDR3. CDR3 sequence reads: CASSPPGVATGYEQYF. The CDR3 DNA is TGTGCCAGCAGTCCCCCTGGGGTAGCTACCGGCTACGAGCAGTACTTC.

V and J are TRBV5-1 and TRBJ2-1, with D perhaps matching TRBD2 (7 bases). Per the germline V gene, CDR1 is SGHRS and CDR2 is YFSETQ. V dropped 2 bases and J dropped 0 bases, with 24 bases sitting between them. This CDR3 is 20 amino acids long. Here the CDR3 DNA reads TGCGCCAGCAGCTTCCTTGGTGGGGTTCGGGGGGCGAGCTCCTACAATGAGCAGTTCTTC. This gives the protein CASSFLGGVRGASSYNEQFF.

The gene calls are TRBV11-2 and TRBJ2-7; 7 nucleotides agree with TRBD1. CDR3 size: 15 residues. Germline CDR1 and CDR2: SGHAT and FQNNGV. The V segment lost 5 bases and the J segment 4 bases; nucleotides outside the gene matches: 11. In DNA, the CDR3 is TGTGCCAGCAGCCATACAGGGGCGGAAAGGTACGAGCAGTACTTC. Translation gives CASSHTGAERYEQYF.